This T cell receptor beta chain emerged from a study of regulatory T cells in long-lasting Graves disease. Time point denoted: newly diagnosed GD, antithyroid drugs for less than 3 months. TCR sequences were obtained from RNA taken from PBMCs. This clonotype has at least ten counts. HTBI primers from iRepertoire and Arm-PCR of CDR3 regions yielded the TCR beta libraries. From the multiplex PCR reads, TCRdb called clonotypes with MiXCR, one entry per CDR3 protein. The repertoire includes 450,000 to 600,000 distinct CDR3 sequences, 16% of them detected once, and over 9% sits in the top ten. Germline V CDR1 and CDR2: MNHEY, SVGEGT. Germline trimming cut 7 bases from V and 1 base from J; bases unmatched to any gene: 1. The CDR3 runs to 13 residues. The data were also submitted as part of a second study, on T cells in Graves' hyperthyroidism and ophthalmopathy.

This clonotype was obtained from a man in his forties with Graves disease. This rearrangement joins TRBV6-2 or TRBV6-3 to TRBJ1-5; 7 bases line up with TRBD1. Source: peripheral blood mononuclear cells (PBMCs), taken at new diagnosis, from a patient treated with antithyroid drugs. For the CDR3, the DNA is TGTGCCAGCAAAGGGGGCAGCAATCAGCCCCAGCATTTT. This sequence encodes CASKGGSNQPQHF.